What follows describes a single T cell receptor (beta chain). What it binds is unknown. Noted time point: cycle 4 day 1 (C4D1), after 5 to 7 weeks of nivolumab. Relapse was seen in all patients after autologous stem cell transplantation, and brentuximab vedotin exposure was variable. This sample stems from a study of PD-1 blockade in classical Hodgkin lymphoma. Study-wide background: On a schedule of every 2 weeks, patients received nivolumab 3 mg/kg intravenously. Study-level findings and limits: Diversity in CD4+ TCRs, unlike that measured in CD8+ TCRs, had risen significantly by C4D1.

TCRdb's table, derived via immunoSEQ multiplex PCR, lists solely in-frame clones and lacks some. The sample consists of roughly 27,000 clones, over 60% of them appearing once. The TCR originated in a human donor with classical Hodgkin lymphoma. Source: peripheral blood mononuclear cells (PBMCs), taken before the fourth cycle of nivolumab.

The CDR3 region is CASSQAGGRDGYTF. In nucleotides, the CDR3 is TGTGCCAGCAGCCAGGCAGGGGGCCGGGATGGCTACACCTTC. The chain joins TRBV4-2 to TRBJ1-2; TRBD1 aligns across 8 bases. The CDR3 has 14 residues. CDR1 and CDR2 from the germline V gene are LGHNA and YNFKEQ. V lost 3 bases to trimming and J lost 6 bases; unmatched junction nucleotides: 6.